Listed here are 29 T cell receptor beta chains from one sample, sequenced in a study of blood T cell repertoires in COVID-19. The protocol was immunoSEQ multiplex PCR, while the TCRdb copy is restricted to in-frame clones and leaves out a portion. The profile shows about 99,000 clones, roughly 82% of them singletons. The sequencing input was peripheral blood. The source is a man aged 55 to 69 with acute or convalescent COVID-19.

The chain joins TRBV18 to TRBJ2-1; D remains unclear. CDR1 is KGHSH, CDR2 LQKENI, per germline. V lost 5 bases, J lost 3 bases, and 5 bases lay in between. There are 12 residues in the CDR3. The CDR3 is CASSTYYNEQFF. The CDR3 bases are TGTGCCAGCTCAACTTACTACAATGAGCAGTTCTTC.

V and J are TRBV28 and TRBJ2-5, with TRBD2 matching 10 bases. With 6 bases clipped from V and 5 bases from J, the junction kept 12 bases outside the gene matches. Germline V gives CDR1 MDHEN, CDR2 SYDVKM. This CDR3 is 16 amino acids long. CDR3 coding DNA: TGTGCCAGCAGCTCACTCAGCGGGAGGGCCTGGGAGACCCAGTACTTC. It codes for CASSSLSGRAWETQYF.

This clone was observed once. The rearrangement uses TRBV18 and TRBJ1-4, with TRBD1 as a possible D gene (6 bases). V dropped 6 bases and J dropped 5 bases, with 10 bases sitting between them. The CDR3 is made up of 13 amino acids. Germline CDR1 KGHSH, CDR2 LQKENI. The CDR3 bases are TGTGCCAGCTCCAGGGGCCCGAATGAAAAACTGTTTTTT. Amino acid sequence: CASSRGPNEKLFF.

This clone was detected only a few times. For the CDR3, the DNA is TGTGCCAGCAGCTTAGGGCCCCGGAGATCTAATGAAAAACTGTTTTTT. Amino acids: CASSLGPRRSNEKLFF. The rearrangement uses TRBV7-8 and TRBJ1-4; D ambiguous. The CDR3 totals 16 residues. In germline, CDR1 is SGHVS, CDR2 FQNEAQ. V was trimmed by 1 base and J by 3 bases, leaving 12 bases between them.

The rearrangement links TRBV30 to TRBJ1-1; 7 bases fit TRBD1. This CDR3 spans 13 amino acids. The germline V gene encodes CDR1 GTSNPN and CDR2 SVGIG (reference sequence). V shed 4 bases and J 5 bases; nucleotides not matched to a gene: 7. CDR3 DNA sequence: TGTGCCTGGACGTCACAGGGGCGGACTGAAGCTTTCTTT. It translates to CAWTSQGRTEAFF.

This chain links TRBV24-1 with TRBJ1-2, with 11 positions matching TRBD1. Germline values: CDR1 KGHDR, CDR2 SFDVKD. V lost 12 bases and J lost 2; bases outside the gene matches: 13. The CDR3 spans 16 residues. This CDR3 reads CAPQGADRGLNYGYTF. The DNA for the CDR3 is TGTGCCCCCCAGGGCGCGGACAGGGGGCTCAACTATGGCTACACCTTC.

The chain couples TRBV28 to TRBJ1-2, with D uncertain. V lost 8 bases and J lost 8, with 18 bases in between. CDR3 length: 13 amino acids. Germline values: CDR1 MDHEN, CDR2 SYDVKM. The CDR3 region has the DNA TGTGCCAGCTACGGAGGGAAGGCTTACGGCTACACCTTC. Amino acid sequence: CASYGGKAYGYTF.

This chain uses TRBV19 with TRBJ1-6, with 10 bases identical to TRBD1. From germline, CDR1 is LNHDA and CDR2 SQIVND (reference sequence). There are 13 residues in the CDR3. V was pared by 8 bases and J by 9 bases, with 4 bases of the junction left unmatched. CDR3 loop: CASRGQGISPLHF. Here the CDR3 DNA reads TGTGCCAGTCGGGGACAGGGGATTTCACCCCTCCACTTT.

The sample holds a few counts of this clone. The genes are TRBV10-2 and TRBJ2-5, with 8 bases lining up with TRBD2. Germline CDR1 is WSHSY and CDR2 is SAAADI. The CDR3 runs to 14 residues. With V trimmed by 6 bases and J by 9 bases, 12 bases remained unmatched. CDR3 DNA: TGCGCCAGCAGCCGACTAGCGAGGGTCGAAGCCCAGTACTTC. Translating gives CASSRLARVEAQYF.

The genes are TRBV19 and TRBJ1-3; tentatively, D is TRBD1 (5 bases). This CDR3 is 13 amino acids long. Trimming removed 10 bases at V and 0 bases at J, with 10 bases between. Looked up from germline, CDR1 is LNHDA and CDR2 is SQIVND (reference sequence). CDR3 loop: CAIRGNSGNTIYF. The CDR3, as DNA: TGTGCCATTCGGGGGAACTCTGGAAACACCATATATTTT.

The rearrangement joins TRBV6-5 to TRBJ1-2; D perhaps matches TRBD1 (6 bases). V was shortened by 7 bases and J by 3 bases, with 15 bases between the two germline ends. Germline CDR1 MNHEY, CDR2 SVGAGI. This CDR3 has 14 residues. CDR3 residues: CASKPRQEHYGYTF. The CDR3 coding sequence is TGTGCCAGCAAGCCACGACAGGAGCACTATGGCTACACCTTC.

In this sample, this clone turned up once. The CDR3 sequence: CASMDRGTEAFF. CDR3 DNA: TGTGCCAGCATGGACAGGGGGACTGAAGCTTTCTTT. This chain uses TRBV19 with TRBJ1-1; 10 nucleotides agree with TRBD1. The CDR3 consists of 12 residues. Germline V lookup: CDR1 LNHDA, CDR2 SQIVND (reference sequence). After removal of 9 bases from V and 5 bases from J, the junction contained 3 bases not matched to a gene.

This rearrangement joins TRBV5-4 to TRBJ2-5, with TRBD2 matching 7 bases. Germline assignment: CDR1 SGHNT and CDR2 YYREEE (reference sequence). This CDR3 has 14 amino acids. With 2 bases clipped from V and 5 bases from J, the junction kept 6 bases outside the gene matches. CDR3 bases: TGTGCCAGCAGCTTTCTAGCGGATGGGGAGACCCAGTACTTC. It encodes CASSFLADGETQYF.

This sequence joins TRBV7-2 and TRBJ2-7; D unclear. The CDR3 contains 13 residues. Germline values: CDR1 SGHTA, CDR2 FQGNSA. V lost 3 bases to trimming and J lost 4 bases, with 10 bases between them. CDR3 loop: CASSFAFGYEQYV. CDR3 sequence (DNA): TGTGCCAGCAGCTTTGCGTTTGGTTACGAGCAGTACGTC.

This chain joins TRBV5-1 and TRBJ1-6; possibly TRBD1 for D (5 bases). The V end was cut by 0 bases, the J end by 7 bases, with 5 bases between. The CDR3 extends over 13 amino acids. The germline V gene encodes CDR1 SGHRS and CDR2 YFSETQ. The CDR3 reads CASSLEGNSPLHF. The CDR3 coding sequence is TGCGCCAGCAGCTTGGAGGGGAATTCACCCCTCCACTTT. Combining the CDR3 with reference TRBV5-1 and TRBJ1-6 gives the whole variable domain KAGVTQTPRYLIKTRGQQVTLSCSPISGHRSVSWYQQTPGQGLQFLFEYFSETQRNKGNFPGRFSGRQFSNSRSEMNVSTLELGDSALYLCASSLEGNSPLHFGNGTRLTVT.

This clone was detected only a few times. As DNA, the CDR3 is TGTGCCAGCAGTGAAGTGGGGGGGAGCAATCAGCCCCAGCATTTT. Translating gives CASSEVGGSNQPQHF. The chain has TRBV6-1 and TRBJ1-5; TRBD1 is a possible D gene (5 bases). The germline V gene has CDR1 MNHNS and CDR2 SASEGT. Trimming pared 1 base from V and 1 base from J, leaving 8 bases between. This CDR3 spans 15 amino acids.

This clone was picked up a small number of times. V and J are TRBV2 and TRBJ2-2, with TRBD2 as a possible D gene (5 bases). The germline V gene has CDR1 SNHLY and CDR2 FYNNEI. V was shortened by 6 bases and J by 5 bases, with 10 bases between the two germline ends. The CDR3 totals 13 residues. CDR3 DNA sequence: TGTGCCAGCAGACTAGGAGTTACCGGGGAGCTGTTTTTT. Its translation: CASRLGVTGELFF.

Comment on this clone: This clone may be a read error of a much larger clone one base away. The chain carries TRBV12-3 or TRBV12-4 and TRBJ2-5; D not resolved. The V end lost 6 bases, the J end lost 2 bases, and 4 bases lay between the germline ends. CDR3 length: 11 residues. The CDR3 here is CASSQQETQYF. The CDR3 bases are TGTGCCAGCAGCCAACAAGAGACCCAGTACTTC.

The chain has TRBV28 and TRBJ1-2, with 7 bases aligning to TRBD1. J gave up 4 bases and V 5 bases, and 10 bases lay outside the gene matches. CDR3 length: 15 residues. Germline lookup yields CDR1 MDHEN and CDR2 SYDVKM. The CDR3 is CASSPGDRRTYGYTF. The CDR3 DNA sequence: TGTGCCAGCAGTCCGGGGGACAGACGGACCTATGGCTACACCTTC.

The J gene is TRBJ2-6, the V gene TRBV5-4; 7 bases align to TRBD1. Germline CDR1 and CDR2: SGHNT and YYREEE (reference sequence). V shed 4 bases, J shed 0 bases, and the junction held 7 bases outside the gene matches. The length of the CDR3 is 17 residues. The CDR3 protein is CASSSQGVGSGANVLTF. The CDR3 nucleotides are TGTGCCAGCAGCAGTCAGGGGGTGGGCTCTGGGGCCAACGTCCTGACTTTC.

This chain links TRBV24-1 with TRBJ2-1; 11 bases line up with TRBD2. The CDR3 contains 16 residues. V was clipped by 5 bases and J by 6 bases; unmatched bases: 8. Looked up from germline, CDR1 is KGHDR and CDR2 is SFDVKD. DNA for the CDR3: TGTGCCACCAGTGCCTTACTAGCGGGGGCGAGCAATGAGCAGTTCTTC. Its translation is CATSALLAGASNEQFF.

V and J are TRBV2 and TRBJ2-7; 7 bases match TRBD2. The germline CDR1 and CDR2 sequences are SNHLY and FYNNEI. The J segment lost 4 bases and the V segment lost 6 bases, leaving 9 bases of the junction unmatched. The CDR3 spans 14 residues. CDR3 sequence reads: CASSRGRGGYEQYF. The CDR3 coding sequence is TGTGCCAGCAGCCGCGGGAGAGGCGGGTACGAGCAGTACTTC.

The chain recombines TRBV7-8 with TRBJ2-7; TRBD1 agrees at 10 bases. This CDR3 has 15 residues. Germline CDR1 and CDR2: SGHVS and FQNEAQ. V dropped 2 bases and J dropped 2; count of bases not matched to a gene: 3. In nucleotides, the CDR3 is TGTGCCAGCAGCTTATTGGGACAGGGGACCTACGAGCAGTACTTC. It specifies CASSLLGQGTYEQYF.

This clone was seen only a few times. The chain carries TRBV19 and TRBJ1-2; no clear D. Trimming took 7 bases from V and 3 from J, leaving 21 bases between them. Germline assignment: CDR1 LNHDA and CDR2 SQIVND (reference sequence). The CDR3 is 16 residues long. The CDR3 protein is CASTPMASGSYYGYTF. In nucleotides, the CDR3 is TGTGCCAGTACCCCTATGGCCTCCGGGTCCTACTATGGCTACACCTTC.

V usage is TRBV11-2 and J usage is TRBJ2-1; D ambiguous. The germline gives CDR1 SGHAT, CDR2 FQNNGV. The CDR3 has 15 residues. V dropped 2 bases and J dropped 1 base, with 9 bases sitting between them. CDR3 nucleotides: TGTGCCAGCAGCTTATCTCCAGTGTCCTACAATGAGCAGTTCTTC. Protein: CASSLSPVSYNEQFF.

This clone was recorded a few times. CDR3 bases: TGTGCCTGGAGTCTGCGGGGAGATGAGCAGTTCTTC. Its translation is CAWSLRGDEQFF. The J gene is TRBJ2-1, the V gene TRBV30, with a tentative D call TRBD2 (6 bases). Germline V gene sequence: CDR1 GTSNPN, CDR2 SVGIG (reference sequence). This CDR3 is built from 12 residues. Between the trimmed V and J ends, which lost 2 bases and 8 bases, there was a span of 10 bases.

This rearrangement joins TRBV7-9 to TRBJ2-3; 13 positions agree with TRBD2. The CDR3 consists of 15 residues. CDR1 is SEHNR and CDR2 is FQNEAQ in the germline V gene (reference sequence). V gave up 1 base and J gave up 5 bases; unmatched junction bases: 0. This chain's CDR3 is CASSLGTSGRDTQYF. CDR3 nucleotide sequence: TGTGCCAGCAGCTTAGGGACTAGCGGGAGAGATACGCAGTATTTT.

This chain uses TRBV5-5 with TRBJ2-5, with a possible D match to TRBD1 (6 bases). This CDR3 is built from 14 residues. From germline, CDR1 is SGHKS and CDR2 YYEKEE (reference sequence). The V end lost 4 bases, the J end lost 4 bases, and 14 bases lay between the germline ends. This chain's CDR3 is CASSLQGWGETQYF. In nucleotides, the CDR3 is TGTGCCAGCAGCCTTCAGGGGTGGGGAGAGACCCAGTACTTC.

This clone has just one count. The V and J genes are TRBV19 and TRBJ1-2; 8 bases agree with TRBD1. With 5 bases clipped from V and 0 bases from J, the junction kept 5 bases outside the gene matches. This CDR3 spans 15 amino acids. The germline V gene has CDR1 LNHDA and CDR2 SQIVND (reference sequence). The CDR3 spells CASSAPGGTNYGYTF. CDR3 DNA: TGTGCCAGTAGTGCACCAGGGGGCACTAACTATGGCTACACCTTC.